This T cell receptor beta chain was sequenced for a study of shared clonotypes between healthy human individuals. Overall study context: The plates for each donor numbered three CD4 naive, three CD4 memory, two CD8 naive and one CD8 memory. Findings of the study overall: Generally, estimated richness proved larger in naive subsets than it did in memory subsets.

Notes on this clone: Its target is not known.

Only in-frame clones appear in the TCRdb table, and some are missing; sequencing was by immunoSEQ multiplex PCR. The table includes about 2.1 million clones, about 94% detected once. Cells designated naive CD8 were CD45RO-negative and were positively selected for CCR7, with terminally differentiated effector memory CD45RA+ cells excluded. V lost 4 bases to trimming and J lost 2 bases, with 9 bases between them. This CDR3 region has 13 residues. CDR1 LNHDA and CDR2 SQIVND come from the germline V gene (reference sequence). The chain is built from TRBV19 and TRBJ2-7; D is unclear. The sequencing sample was made of naive CD8+ T cells from PBMCs. The TCR originated in a man aged 18 to 30 in good health. Some clones in this sample may be carry-over from other donors' samples. CDR3 sequence reads: CASSTRHTYEQYF. In nucleotides, the CDR3 is TGTGCCAGTAGTACGAGACACACCTACGAGCAGTACTTC.